This T cell receptor (beta chain) comes out of a study of blood T cells in healthy people across ages. Study-wide results and caveats: While age rose, TCR beta diversity per million T cells dropped in a roughly linear way.

The donors, all healthy, were Caucasians living in Russia, aged about 6 to 90. CDR3 length: 13 amino acids. Germline values: CDR1 MNHEY, CDR2 SMNVEV (reference sequence). Trimming cost V 7 bases and J 7 bases, with 14 bases left between them. The authors ran a second PCR of roughly 6 to 12 cycles using a sample-barcoded 5' primer and a J-beta primer mix. TCRdb passed the 5' RACE reads through MiXCR, listing each CDR3 protein once. The sample lists 800,000 to 950,000 distinct CDR3 sequences; almost 30% were seen once. This clonotype was detected a few times. Its matching antigen is unknown. These data are also associated with another study on T cells of mothers and their children. That report adds: The study sampled three healthy Caucasian mothers and their six children.

This TCR came from a woman between 40 and 50 years old in good health. Sequencing input: blood. J is TRBJ2-1 and V is TRBV27; D not certain. CDR3 loop: CASTQRAGNEQFF. CDR3 sequence (DNA): TGTGCCAGCACCCAACGGGCTGGGAATGAGCAGTTCTTC.